One and the same sample provided the 13 T cell receptor beta chains below, sequenced in a study of CD8 T cells in ankylosing spondylitis. TCRdb re-derived calls from the 5' RACE reads in MiXCR, one entry per CDR3 protein. Of about 170,000 distinct CDR3 sequences listed, about a sixth are singletons. The sequenced material came from blood, either unsorted or a sorted T cell fraction (not recorded which). The origin of the receptors is a male donor with ankylosing spondylitis or in good health (not recorded which).

This clonotype was picked up many times. The chain couples TRBV20-1 to TRBJ2-1; tentatively, D is TRBD2 (5 bases). The germline V gene encodes CDR1 DFQATT and CDR2 SNEGSKA (reference sequence). CDR3 length: 14 residues. CDR3: CLVAPSGAYNEQFF. CDR3 coding DNA: TGCTTAGTGGCGCCAAGCGGTGCCTACAATGAGCAGTTCTTC.

This clonotype turned up a few times. CDR3 region: CSDGRGSRASQPQHF. The DNA of the CDR3 is TGCAGCGACGGACGGGGGAGTAGGGCAAGTCAGCCCCAGCATTTT. J is TRBJ1-5 and V is TRBV29-1, with a weak D call TRBD1 (5 bases). There are 15 residues in the CDR3. CDR1 and CDR2 (germline): SQVTM, ANQGSEA. The V and J ends lost 7 bases and 6 bases respectively, with 22 bases between them.

This clonotype was detected ten times or more. This chain connects TRBV6-6 to TRBJ1-1; a possible D gene is TRBD1 (6 bases). Deletions cut 6 bases from V and 2 bases from J, with 10 bases between. From germline, CDR1 is MNHNY and CDR2 SVGAGI (reference sequence). The CDR3 sequence is 13 residues long. CDR3: CASRTGYNTEAFF. CDR3 in DNA: TGTGCCAGCAGGACAGGATATAACACTGAAGCTTTCTTT.

The chain has TRBV5-6 and TRBJ2-7; D gene uncertain. The CDR3 contains 14 residues. Trimming took 0 bases from V and 5 from J, leaving 12 bases between them. The V gene's germline CDR1 is SGHDT and CDR2 YYEEEE. In DNA form, the CDR3 reads TGTGCCAGCAGCTTGGAGACTGTTCTGGACGAGCAGTACTTC. Amino acids: CASSLETVLDEQYF.

CDR3 sequence: CAWSKGATYNEQFF. The CDR3 DNA reads as TGTGCCTGGAGTAAGGGGGCCACATACAATGAGCAGTTCTTC. This sequence joins TRBV30 and TRBJ2-1; 7 nucleotides agree with TRBD1. The CDR3 spans 14 residues. V gave up 2 bases and J gave up 4 bases; unmatched junction bases: 5. Germline CDR1 is GTSNPN and CDR2 is SVGIG (reference sequence).

This clonotype has ten or more counts. J is TRBJ2-2 and V is TRBV7-9; D is possibly TRBD2 (6 bases). V lost 5 bases and J lost 3, with 10 bases in between. This CDR3 has 14 amino acids. Germline values: CDR1 SEHNR, CDR2 FQNEAQ (reference sequence). Here the CDR3 DNA reads TGTGCCAGCAGCGCGGGACCATACACCGGGGAGCTGTTTTTT. Encoded protein: CASSAGPYTGELFF.

About this clonotype itself: At one of its ends the junction is not consistent with the germline gene, which may arise from a read error. V and J are TRBV7-2 and TRBJ2-7, with D perhaps TRBD2 (6 bases). This CDR3 has 15 amino acids. Germline loops: CDR1 SGHTA, CDR2 FQGNSA. The CDR3 region is CTSSSLAQSSYEQYF. For the CDR3, the DNA is TGTACTAGCAGCTCACTAGCACAGAGCTCCTACGAGCAGTACTTC.

The V and J genes are TRBV29-1 and TRBJ2-2; D is unresolved. The CDR3 length is 12 residues. Trimming left V 3 bases short and J 6 bases short, with 8 bases between. Germline CDR1 SQVTM, CDR2 ANQGSEA. CDR3 sequence reads: CSVEGSAGELFF. For the CDR3, the DNA is TGCAGCGTTGAGGGCAGCGCCGGGGAGCTGTTTTTT.

The chain is built from TRBV3-1 and TRBJ1-2; D ambiguous. This CDR3 region has 13 residues. V was clipped by 0 bases and J by 4 bases, with 6 bases between them. CDR1 and CDR2 from the germline V gene are LGHDT and YNNKEL (reference sequence). The CDR3 region has the DNA TGTGCCAGCAGCCAAGAGCCCTCCTATGGCTACACCTTC. Its protein is CASSQEPSYGYTF. The entire variable domain, with the rest obtained from reference TRBV3-1 and TRBJ1-2, is as follows: DTAVSQTPKYLVTQMGNDKSIKCEQNLGHDTMYWYKQDSKKFLKIMFSYNNKELIINETVPNRFSPKSPDKAHLNLHINSLELGDSAVYFCASSQEPSYGYTFGSGTRLTVV.

The rearrangement joins TRBV29-1 to TRBJ2-2; D may be TRBD2 (7 bases). CDR3 length: 15 residues. Trimming stripped 8 bases from V and 4 bases from J, with 20 bases between. From germline, CDR1 is SQVTM and CDR2 ANQGSEA. For the CDR3, the DNA is TGCAGCTCCTCTTGGGGGGGCGGGGTCACCGGGGAGCTGTTTTTT. Translated, it gives CSSSWGGGVTGELFF.

This clonotype was seen repeatedly, ten times or more. The chain couples TRBV6-1 to TRBJ2-5; the match to TRBD1 covers 9 bases. V was pared by 6 bases and J by 1 base, with 9 bases of the junction left unmatched. The V gene's germline CDR1 is MNHNS and CDR2 SASEGT. This CDR3 has 16 residues. The CDR3 sequence: CASSRTGGRLQETQYF. DNA of the CDR3: TGTGCCAGCAGCCGTACAGGGGGCCGACTCCAAGAGACCCAGTACTTC.

This clonotype was counted a few times. The V and J genes are TRBV5-1 and TRBJ1-2; no clear D gene. V was pared by 4 bases and J by 1 base, with 17 bases between. The CDR3 contains 16 residues. Per germline, CDR1 SGHRS and CDR2 YFSETQ. The CDR3 loop is CASSRPTRPHNYGYTF. The CDR3 DNA is TGCGCCAGCAGCCGCCCGACCCGTCCCCATAACTATGGCTACACCTTC.

This chain uses TRBV29-1 with TRBJ2-1, with TRBD2 matching 12 bases. This CDR3 is built from 15 residues. Trimming removed 7 bases from V and 3 bases from J; junction bases left unmatched: 7. Looked up from germline, CDR1 is SQVTM and CDR2 is ANQGSEA. The CDR3 DNA follows: TGCAGCGCGGGGGGGACTAGCGGGTTCTACAATGAGCAGTTCTTC. It encodes CSAGGTSGFYNEQFF.